This TCR beta chain was captured by sequencing in a study of glioma-infiltrating T cells. Overall study results and limits: Gliomas, especially low-grade, showed above-expected tissue-blood divergence; non-neoplastic patients showed below.

Using RNA template, CDR3s of TCR alpha and beta were amplified with iRepertoire arm-PCR. TCRdb re-derived calls from the multiplex PCR reads in MiXCR, one entry per CDR3 protein. The profile shows around 6,200 distinct CDR3 sequences, 25% to 35% of them singletons. Judged by abundance, this clonotype is medium-sized. The antigen is not known. The length of the CDR3 is 15 residues. After removal of 5 bases from V and 2 bases from J, the junction contained 7 bases not matched to a gene. The V gene's germline CDR1 is SGHAT and CDR2 FQNNGV. Sequenced: glioma tissue, nonneoplastic brain tissue, or PBMCs (not recorded which). The source of this sequence is a human donor with low-grade glioma or glioblastoma, undergoing nonglioma brain surgery, or in good health (not recorded which). This rearrangement joins TRBV11-2 to TRBJ2-3, with TRBD1 identical over 7 bases. Here the CDR3 DNA reads TGTGCCAGCAGCACACGCACAGGGGACACAGATACGCAGTATTTT. It encodes CASSTRTGDTDTQYF.